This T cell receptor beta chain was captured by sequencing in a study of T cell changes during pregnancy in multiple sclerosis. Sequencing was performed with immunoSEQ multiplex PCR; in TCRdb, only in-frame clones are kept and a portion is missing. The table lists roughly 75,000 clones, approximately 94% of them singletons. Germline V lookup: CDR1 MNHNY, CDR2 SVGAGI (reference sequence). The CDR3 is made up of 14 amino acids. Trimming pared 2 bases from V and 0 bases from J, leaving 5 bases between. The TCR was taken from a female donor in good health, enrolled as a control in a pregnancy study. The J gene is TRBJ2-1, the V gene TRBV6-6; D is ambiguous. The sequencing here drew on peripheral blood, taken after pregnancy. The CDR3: CASSYESSYNEQFF. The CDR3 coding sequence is TGTGCCAGCAGTTACGAGAGCTCCTACAATGAGCAGTTCTTC.